The clone carrying this TCR beta chain was observed a few times. The CDR3 length is 19 residues. V was pared by 0 bases and J by 1 base, with 19 bases between. CDR1 and CDR2 (germline): LNHNV, YYDKDF (reference sequence). Each CDR3 protein gets one entry after TCRdb re-called the RT-PCR reads with MiXCR. The sample has approximately 720,000 distinct CDR3 sequences; more than 13% are singletons. Sequenced: memory CD4+ T cells from blood. This receptor was identified in a female donor in good health, serving as a healthy control. This chain uses TRBV15 with TRBJ2-1; either TRBD1 or TRBD2 may fit D (6 bases each). The CDR3, as DNA: TGTGCCACCAGCAGAGATTTTATTAGTTGGAGGGGGTCCTACAATGAGCAGTTCTTC. It encodes CATSRDFISWRGSYNEQFF.